This T cell receptor (beta chain) was obtained from a study of blood T cell repertoires in COVID-19. As for the study in general: Researchers got acute and convalescent COVID-19 samples from the United States, Italy and Spain.

Under the authors' procedure: Reference gene primers were amplified, and this amplification served to estimate nucleated cell counts. Assay: immunoSEQ multiplex PCR; the TCRdb copy retains only in-frame clones and omits some. The V and J calls and clone size were taken over from that table, and D and trimming were inferred from the DNA. The data contain about 98,000 clones, around 82% of them seen just once; the ten biggest clones take up about a tenth. The germline V gene encodes CDR1 MNHEY and CDR2 SVGAGI. J was trimmed by 0 bases and V by 8 bases; bases with no gene match: 5. The CDR3 sequence is 14 residues long.

The sample comprised peripheral blood. The TCR originated in a man in his 70s with active or convalescent COVID-19. This chain links TRBV6-5 with TRBJ2-7, with 9 nucleotides matching TRBD1. DNA of the CDR3: TGTGCCAGCGGGACAGGGACGAGCTCCTACGAGCAGTACTTC. Its translation: CASGTGTSSYEQYF.